A single sample is the source of the 17 T cell receptor beta chains below, sequenced in a study of CD4 T cells in relation to SARS-CoV-2 and coronaviruses. This table comes from immunoSEQ multiplex PCR, and its TCRdb copy is limited to in-frame clones, with some not included. The table has approximately 25,000 clones, more than 65% seen once; the top ten hold approximately 14%. CD4+ T cells from unexposed donors were obtained before the COVID-19 pandemic (2011-2018). After roughly ten days of culture, CD4+ T cells were isolated. For these receptors, no antigen is known. The sample taken for sequencing was CD4+ T cells from PBMCs, cultured in vitro. The receptors come from a human donor in good health.

V gene TRBV7-3 combines with J gene TRBJ2-1; perhaps TRBD1 as D (5 bases). Trimming pared 3 bases from V and 2 bases from J, leaving 5 bases between. Per germline, CDR1 SGHTA and CDR2 FQGTGA. This CDR3 region has 13 residues. The CDR3 DNA reads as TGTGCCAGCAGCTTGGGGCCCTACAATGAGCAGTTCTTC. Protein sequence: CASSLGPYNEQFF.

Turning to this clone: The junction shows a germline mismatch at one end, possibly a read error. The chain has TRBV6-1 and TRBJ1-5, with D unresolved. CDR3 length equals 14 residues. Germline V CDR1 and CDR2: MNHNS, SASEGT. CDR3 loop: CAGSELRGYQPQHF. The CDR3 DNA reads as TGTGCCGGCAGTGAGTTGCGGGGTTATCAGCCCCAGCATTTT.

This rearrangement joins TRBV7-2 to TRBJ2-3; D is perhaps TRBD1 (6 bases). V gave up 5 bases and J gave up 4 bases, with 7 bases separating them. Germline V lookup: CDR1 SGHTA, CDR2 FQGNSA. This CDR3 is 12 amino acids long. Here the CDR3 reads CASSAGADTQYF. The CDR3 DNA reads as TGTGCCAGCAGCGCAGGGGCAGATACGCAGTATTTT.

The chain has TRBV6-1 and TRBJ1-6, with D hard to call. Trimming removed 2 bases from V and 6 bases from J, with 17 bases in between. CDR3 length: 17 amino acids. Germline CDR1 MNHNS, CDR2 SASEGT. The CDR3 protein is CASSEYGRAAANSPLHF. The CDR3 region has the DNA TGTGCCAGCAGTGAATATGGAAGGGCAGCAGCTAATTCACCCCTCCACTTT.

The rearrangement uses TRBV4-1 and TRBJ1-1; no firm D call. The CDR3 consists of 14 residues. CDR1 and CDR2 (germline): MGHRA, YSYEKL. V was cut by 0 bases and J by 8 bases, with 13 bases left in between. The chain's CDR3 is CASSQDRGPQEAFF. The CDR3 DNA follows: TGCGCCAGCAGCCAAGATCGAGGTCCTCAGGAAGCTTTCTTT.

The J gene is TRBJ2-3, the V gene TRBV11-3, with D perhaps being TRBD1 or TRBD2 (6 bases each). V was cut by 1 base and J by 1 base, with 9 bases left in between. Per the germline V gene, CDR1 is SGHNT and CDR2 is YENEEA. This CDR3 contains 15 residues. The CDR3 protein is CASSLGGAGTDTQYF. DNA for the CDR3: TGTGCCAGCAGCTTAGGGGGGGCCGGCACAGATACGCAGTATTTT. The variable domain in full, completed from reference TRBV11-3 and TRBJ2-3, reads EAGVVQSPRYKIIEKKQPVAFWCNPISGHNTLYWYLQNLGQGPELLIRYENEEAVDDSQLPKDRFSAERLKGVDSTLKIQPAELGDSAVYLCASSLGGAGTDTQYFGPGTRLTVL.

This sequence joins TRBV2 and TRBJ1-6; no definite D call. The CDR3 is made up of 13 amino acids. Trimming took off 4 bases at V and 8 bases at J, with 9 bases between the two ends. In germline, CDR1 is SNHLY, CDR2 FYNNEI. This chain's CDR3 is CASSVDLYSPLHF. CDR3 bases: TGTGCCAGCAGTGTGGATCTCTATTCACCCCTCCACTTT.

The chain couples TRBV19 to TRBJ2-6; D is perhaps TRBD1 (6 bases). The CDR3 runs 14 residues. Trimming cost V 8 bases and J 8 bases, with 16 bases left between them. CDR1 is LNHDA and CDR2 is SQIVND in the germline V gene (reference sequence). DNA of the CDR3: TGTGCCAGTCTTCCCGGGACACCACCCAACGTCCTGACTTTC. It is translated as CASLPGTPPNVLTF.

J is TRBJ2-2 and V is TRBV12-5; 8 bases align to TRBD1. With V trimmed by 4 bases and J by 3 bases, 4 bases remained unmatched. Germline-derived CDR1 and CDR2 are LGHNT and FRNRAP. CDR3 size: 15 residues. CDR3 loop: CASGYQGADTGELFF. The CDR3 nucleotides read TGTGCTAGTGGTTATCAGGGGGCGGACACCGGGGAGCTGTTTTTT. The variable domain in full, completed from reference TRBV12-5 and TRBJ2-2, reads DARVTQTPRHKVTEMGQEVTMRCQPILGHNTVFWYRQTMMQGLELLAYFRNRAPLDDSGMPKDRFSAEMPDATLATLKIQPSEPRDSAVYFCASGYQGADTGELFFGEGSRLTVL.

This clone was seen more than once but under ten times. One junction end disagrees with the germline gene, perhaps due to a read error. The rearrangement links TRBV6-2 or TRBV6-3 to TRBJ2-7; D is unresolved. The CDR3 is 13 residues long. Germline V gene data show CDR1 as MNHEY and CDR2 as SVGEGT. CDR3: CASSYPCSDEQYF. CDR3 coding DNA: TGTGCCAGCAGTTACCCGTGCTCCGACGAGCAGTACTTC.

This rearrangement joins TRBV5-4 to TRBJ1-2, with 7 bases lining up with TRBD1. Germline lookup yields CDR1 SGHNT and CDR2 YYREEE (reference sequence). V was clipped by 3 bases and J by 4 bases; unmatched bases: 3. The CDR3 is made up of 13 amino acids. CDR3 residues: CASSSGTVYGYTF. CDR3 nucleotides: TGTGCCAGCAGCTCAGGGACAGTCTATGGCTACACCTTC.

The chain carries TRBV4-1 and TRBJ2-1; possible D gene TRBD1, 6 bases. V lost 5 bases to trimming and J lost 6 bases, with 11 bases between them. The CDR3 has 13 amino acids. The V gene's germline CDR1 is MGHRA and CDR2 YSYEKL. CDR3 DNA: TGCGCCAGCAGCTATACAGGGACCAATGAGCAGTTCTTC. This encodes CASSYTGTNEQFF.

The chain has TRBV18 and TRBJ1-5, with D unresolved. The germline gives CDR1 KGHSH, CDR2 LQKENI. The CDR3 consists of 15 residues. Trimming shortened V by 6 bases and J by 5 bases, and 17 bases separated the two germline ends. The CDR3 reads CASSVLREGDQPQHF. CDR3 DNA: TGTGCCAGCTCCGTCTTGAGGGAGGGAGATCAGCCCCAGCATTTT. The full variable domain, with the rest looked up from reference TRBV18 and TRBJ1-5, is NAGVMQNPRHLVRRRGQEARLRCSPMKGHSHVYWYRQLPEEGLKFMVYLQKENIIDESGMPKERFSAEFPKEGPSILRIQQVVRGDSAAYFCASSVLREGDQPQHFGDGTRLSIL.

This rearrangement joins TRBV2 to TRBJ2-1; D remains unclear. Germline loops: CDR1 SNHLY, CDR2 FYNNEI. This CDR3 region has 12 residues. Trimming removed 4 bases at V and 9 bases at J, with 10 bases between. CDR3 loop: CASSVADLEQFF. The CDR3 coding sequence is TGTGCCAGCAGTGTAGCAGACCTTGAGCAGTTCTTC.

This sequence joins TRBV28 and TRBJ2-1; 9 positions match TRBD2. The CDR3 length is 17 residues. The germline V gene encodes CDR1 MDHEN and CDR2 SYDVKM. J was trimmed by 1 base and V by 4 bases; bases with no gene match: 8. Here the CDR3 reads CASSSPGLAGSYNEQFF. For the CDR3, the DNA is TGTGCCAGCAGTTCCCCGGGACTAGCTGGGTCCTACAATGAGCAGTTCTTC.

The chain couples TRBV5-5 to TRBJ2-1; 7 bases map to TRBD2. The V gene's germline CDR1 is SGHKS and CDR2 YYEKEE (reference sequence). This CDR3 is built from 15 residues. With 8 bases clipped from V and 5 bases from J, the junction kept 13 bases outside the gene matches. CDR3 protein: CASDRSQSGDNEQFF. The CDR3 coding sequence is TGTGCCAGTGACAGAAGTCAGAGCGGGGACAATGAGCAGTTCTTC.

This sequence joins TRBV4-1 and TRBJ1-2; 7 bases are a match to TRBD1. Per germline, CDR1 MGHRA and CDR2 YSYEKL. The CDR3 totals 13 residues. With V trimmed by 1 base and J by 8 bases, 4 bases remained unmatched. The CDR3 here is CASSQGTGFGYTF. CDR3 sequence (DNA): TGCGCCAGCAGCCAAGGGACAGGTTTCGGCTACACCTTC.